The 30 T cell receptor beta chains presented below share a single source sample, sequenced in a study of human T cells and chemical hapten exposure. TCRdb redid the calling of the RACE reads with MiXCR, one entry per CDR3 protein. The profile covers some 380,000 distinct CDR3 sequences, with approximately 5% appearing a single time and roughly 2.4% taken by the ten largest. Regarding time point: patch test 1, 2 weeks after DPC sensitization. This sample's treatment: therapeutic diphenylcyclopropenone sensitization with weekly scalp DPC. Specimen: whole blood, collected in connection with sensitization to the hapten diphenylcyclopropenone (DPC). The source is a woman in her fifties or sixties with alopecia areata. Some clones in this sample may be carry-over from other donors' samples.

There are many counts of this clonotype. The rearrangement links TRBV28 to TRBJ2-7; 8 bases line up with TRBD2. The V segment lost 5 bases and the J segment 9 bases; nucleotides outside the gene matches: 24. CDR3 length: 18 amino acids. CDR1 is MDHEN and CDR2 is SYDVKM in the germline V gene. CDR3 coding DNA: TGTGCCAGCAGTCTCGGACTAGCCTGGACTTTACAACAAGGTGGGCAGTACTTC. It is translated as CASSLGLAWTLQQGGQYF.

This clonotype was counted only a few times. The chain carries TRBV13 and TRBJ2-6; maybe TRBD2 (6 bases). Germline V lookup: CDR1 PRHDT, CDR2 FYEKMQ (reference sequence). Trimming stripped 5 bases from V and 1 base from J, with 15 bases between. The CDR3 contains 17 residues. Here the CDR3 reads CASSPGVGGSGANVLTF. The CDR3 DNA sequence: TGTGCCAGCAGCCCAGGTGTAGGAGGGTCTGGGGCCAACGTCCTGACTTTC. Full variable domain (rest looked up from reference TRBV13 and TRBJ2-6): AAGVIQSPRHLIKEKRETATLKCYPIPRHDTVYWYQQGPGQDPQFLISFYEKMQSDKGSIPDRFSAQQFSDYHSELNMSSLELGDSALYFCASSPGVGGSGANVLTFGAGSRLTVL.

V usage is TRBV7-8 and J usage is TRBJ2-3; a weak D match, TRBD2 (6 bases). V lost 1 base, J lost 4 bases, and 18 bases lay in between. Germline V gene data show CDR1 as SGHVS and CDR2 as FQNEAQ. The CDR3 runs to 17 residues. CDR3 sequence: CASSLVGPEKRADTQYF. CDR3 nucleotides: TGTGCCAGCAGCTTAGTCGGGCCAGAAAAGCGGGCAGATACGCAGTATTTT.

This clonotype was seen ten or more times. The chain links TRBV3-1 to TRBJ2-2, with D possibly called TRBD1 or TRBD2 (5 bases each). The germline gives CDR1 LGHDT, CDR2 YNNKEL (reference sequence). The length of the CDR3 is 13 residues. Trimming stripped 4 bases from V and 7 bases from J, with 10 bases between. This CDR3 reads CASSPPRGGELFF. The CDR3 DNA reads TGTGCCAGCAGCCCCCCGAGGGGCGGGGAGCTGTTTTTT. The variable domain in full, completed from reference TRBV3-1 and TRBJ2-2, reads DTAVSQTPKYLVTQMGNDKSIKCEQNLGHDTMYWYKQDSKKFLKIMFSYNNKELIINETVPNRFSPKSPDKAHLNLHINSLELGDSAVYFCASSPPRGGELFFGEGSRLTVL.

The chain joins TRBV7-9 to TRBJ2-6; tentatively, D is TRBD1 or TRBD2 (5 bases each). Germline CDR1 is SEHNR and CDR2 is FQNEAQ (reference sequence). The V gene lost 5 bases and the J gene lost 0 bases, with 11 bases spanning the gap. The CDR3 loop spans 16 amino acids. The CDR3 loop reads CASSPWGTSGANVLTF. For the CDR3, the DNA is TGTGCCAGCAGCCCCTGGGGGACCTCTGGGGCCAACGTCCTGACTTTC.

The table lists this clonotype with a few counts. The V and J genes are TRBV12-3 or TRBV12-4 and TRBJ1-5; D call uncertain. This CDR3 contains 15 residues. The V end was cut by 5 bases, the J end by 4 bases, with 15 bases between. The CDR3 sequence: CASSPPTRLNQPQHF. DNA of the CDR3: TGTGCCAGCAGTCCCCCGACACGTCTTAATCAGCCCCAGCATTTT.

The genes are TRBV9 and TRBJ2-7, with D unresolved. The germline CDR1 and CDR2 sequences are SGDLS and YYNGEE. CDR3 length equals 9 residues. Trimming left V 5 bases short and J 5 bases short, with 2 bases between. The CDR3 region is CASRHEQYF. DNA for the CDR3: TGTGCCAGCAGGCACGAGCAGTACTTC.

This clonotype showed up just a few times. V is TRBV27 and J is TRBJ1-3; 7 bases fit TRBD1. Germline V gene sequence: CDR1 MNHEY, CDR2 SMNVEV (reference sequence). The length of the CDR3 is 15 residues. The V gene end was trimmed by 5 bases and the J gene end by 2 bases; junction bases not matched to a gene: 6. The DNA for the CDR3 is TGTGCCAGCAGTACACAGGGGAGGACTGGAAACACCATATATTTT. This codes for CASSTQGRTGNTIYF.

This clonotype was seen repeatedly, ten times or more. V gene TRBV5-1 combines with J gene TRBJ2-4; TRBD1 agrees at 7 bases. V dropped 2 bases and J dropped 3; count of bases not matched to a gene: 8. Germline assignment: CDR1 SGHRS and CDR2 YFSETQ. This CDR3 comprises 16 residues. Written as DNA, the CDR3 is TGCGCCAGCAGCTTATTCCGGGACAGCCTCAAAAACATTCAGTACTTC. Translating it yields CASSLFRDSLKNIQYF.

This clonotype was detected only a few times. V usage is TRBV30 and J usage is TRBJ1-2; 7 bases align to TRBD1. Trimming removed 0 bases from V and 8 bases from J; junction bases left unmatched: 9. The CDR3 loop spans 14 amino acids. Germline V CDR1 and CDR2: GTSNPN, SVGIG (reference sequence). In nucleotides, the CDR3 is TGTGCCTGGAGTGTACGAGGGGACAGTTGGGGCTACACCTTC. Translated: CAWSVRGDSWGYTF.

This clonotype was seen repeatedly, ten times or more. This chain links TRBV10-3 with TRBJ1-3; D gene unclear. Germline loops: CDR1 ENHRY, CDR2 SYGVKD. V was shortened by 0 bases and J by 0 bases, with 9 bases between the two germline ends. The CDR3 runs 16 residues. The CDR3, as DNA: TGTGCCATCAGTGAGTCGAAGGTCTCCTCTGGAAACACCATATATTTT. It yields the protein CAISESKVSSGNTIYF.

The V gene is TRBV19, the J gene TRBJ2-7; tentative D call: TRBD1 (6 bases). The V gene's germline CDR1 is LNHDA and CDR2 SQIVND (reference sequence). The CDR3 has 12 residues. The germline V and J ends were trimmed by 8 bases and 6 bases, with 14 bases remaining between them. CDR3 in DNA: TGTGCCAGTCCTACTCCAGGGGTCGAGCAGTACTTC. Protein product: CASPTPGVEQYF.

This clonotype has only a few counts. The chain joins TRBV20-1 to TRBJ2-5, with 8 bases fitting TRBD2. The CDR3 contains 13 residues. V lost 2 bases and J lost 5; bases outside the gene matches: 4. Looked up from germline, CDR1 is DFQATT and CDR2 is SNEGSKA (reference sequence). CDR3 sequence: CSARSAGGETQYF. CDR3 nucleotides: TGCAGTGCTAGAAGTGCGGGGGGTGAGACCCAGTACTTC.

The chain couples TRBV24-1 to TRBJ2-1; 9 positions match TRBD2. The CDR3 has 13 amino acids. The J segment lost 4 bases and the V segment lost 9 bases, leaving 3 bases of the junction unmatched. In germline, CDR1 is KGHDR, CDR2 SFDVKD. In DNA, the CDR3 is TGTGCCACCGGCGGGAGGGGGTACAATGAGCAGTTCTTC. It is translated as CATGGRGYNEQFF.

In its sample, this clonotype was seen a few times. For the CDR3, the DNA is TGTGCCACCAGCAGACCGGGTCAGGGGGATACGCAGTATTTT. As protein: CATSRPGQGDTQYF. The chain combines TRBV24-1 with TRBJ2-3; the D gene is possibly TRBD1 (6 bases). Germline CDR1 reads KGHDR; CDR2 reads SFDVKD. Trimming shortened V by 7 bases and J by 6 bases, and 16 bases separated the two germline ends. The CDR3 is 14 residues long.

This clonotype was observed at least ten times. The genes are TRBV3-1 and TRBJ1-1, with a weak D call TRBD1 (6 bases). Germline V gene data show CDR1 as LGHDT and CDR2 as YNNKEL (reference sequence). CDR3 length: 17 amino acids. V lost 3 bases and J 5 bases, leaving 22 bases between the germline ends. The CDR3 is CASSQGGIDRTGTEAFF. The CDR3 DNA follows: TGTGCCAGCAGCCAGGGGGGCATCGACCGAACGGGGACTGAAGCTTTCTTT.

The chain uses TRBV7-2 and TRBJ2-7; D is perhaps TRBD1 or TRBD2 (5 bases each). V was trimmed by 4 bases and J by 0 bases, leaving 16 bases between them. CDR3 length: 16 residues. From germline, CDR1 is SGHTA and CDR2 FQGNSA. CDR3 sequence (DNA): TGTGCCAGCAGCTCCGCCGGGGCCGGCCTCTCCTACGAGCAGTACTTC. Translating gives CASSSAGAGLSYEQYF.

This clonotype was seen more than once but under ten times. This rearrangement joins TRBV27 to TRBJ2-1; 8 bases are a match to TRBD2. The V gene's germline CDR1 is MNHEY and CDR2 SMNVEV (reference sequence). J was trimmed by 7 bases and V by 6 bases; bases with no gene match: 8. The CDR3 has 14 residues. CDR3 nucleotides: TGTGCCAGCAGAGTAGCGGGAATACAAAATGAGCAGTTCTTC. It codes for CASRVAGIQNEQFF.

V is TRBV27 and J is TRBJ2-2; D unclear. The CDR3 runs to 16 residues. The germline V gene has CDR1 MNHEY and CDR2 SMNVEV (reference sequence). V was cut by 7 bases and J by 4 bases, with 19 bases left in between. The CDR3 reads CASIQLSFGSTGELFF. The DNA for the CDR3 is TGTGCCAGCATTCAACTCTCCTTTGGCAGCACCGGGGAGCTGTTTTTT.

This clonotype was recorded many times. Written as DNA, the CDR3 is TGCGCCAGCAGCTTATCACAGGGCTTGAACACTGAAGCTTTCTTT. Its protein product is CASSLSQGLNTEAFF. The chain carries TRBV5-1 and TRBJ1-1, with D perhaps matching TRBD1 (6 bases). The germline gives CDR1 SGHRS, CDR2 YFSETQ. CDR3 length: 15 amino acids. Trimming left V 2 bases short and J 0 bases short, with 11 bases between.

This clonotype turned up a few times. The chain carries TRBV6-1 and TRBJ1-1; no firm D call. V lost 0 bases, J lost 5 bases, and 10 bases lay in between. This CDR3 comprises 14 residues. Per the germline V gene, CDR1 is MNHNS and CDR2 is SASEGT. The CDR3 is CASSEAIGQTEAFF. DNA for the CDR3: TGTGCCAGCAGTGAAGCGATAGGGCAAACTGAAGCTTTCTTT.

This clonotype has a count of ten or more. V is TRBV20-1 and J is TRBJ2-3, with TRBD2 matching over 12 bases. There are 16 residues in the CDR3. V was clipped by 1 base and J by 5 bases; unmatched bases: 7. Per germline, CDR1 DFQATT and CDR2 SNEGSKA (reference sequence). In nucleotides, the CDR3 is TGCAGTGCTAGAGTAGCCGGACTAGCGGGACTAGATACGCAGTATTTT. Translated, it gives CSARVAGLAGLDTQYF.

This chain connects TRBV6-5 to TRBJ1-1; D is unclear. Trimming removed 2 bases at V and 3 bases at J, with 10 bases between. The germline CDR1 and CDR2 sequences are MNHEY and SVGAGI. There are 14 residues in the CDR3. The CDR3 loop reads CASSYDGGYTEAFF. The CDR3 nucleotides read TGTGCCAGCAGTTACGACGGAGGTTACACTGAAGCTTTCTTT.

This clonotype was picked up many times. The V gene is TRBV29-1, the J gene TRBJ2-7, with 11 bases aligning to TRBD1. The V gene end was trimmed by 0 bases and the J gene end by 6 bases; junction bases not matched to a gene: 7. The germline V gene encodes CDR1 SQVTM and CDR2 ANQGSEA. The CDR3 is made up of 15 amino acids. CDR3: CSVEDGPGTGGEQYF. The DNA of the CDR3 is TGCAGCGTTGAAGACGGGCCCGGGACAGGGGGCGAGCAGTACTTC.

There are many counts of this clonotype. At one boundary the junction diverges from the germline segment, which might be a read error. This sequence joins TRBV5-1 and TRBJ1-4; TRBD1 matches 9 bases. Germline assignment: CDR1 SGHRS and CDR2 YFSETQ. The CDR3 consists of 14 residues. In DNA, the CDR3 is TGTGCCAGCTCACCAGGGACAGGGAACGAAAAACTGTTTTTT. Translating gives CASSPGTGNEKLFF. Filled out from reference TRBV5-1 and TRBJ1-4, the complete variable domain reads KAGVTQTPRYLIKTRGQQVTLSCSPISGHRSVSWYQQTPGQGLQFLFEYFSETQRNKGNFPGRFSGRQFSNSRSEMNVSTLELGDSALYLCASSPGTGNEKLFFGSGTQLSVL.

In its sample, this clonotype was seen many times. The chain joins TRBV12-3 or TRBV12-4 to TRBJ1-1; D remains unclear. The V gene lost 1 base and the J gene lost 1 base, with 13 bases spanning the gap. The CDR3 has 16 residues. The CDR3 bases are TGTGCCAGCAGTTTAGGCGTCCCGGGGAGGAACACTGAAGCTTTCTTT. Protein sequence: CASSLGVPGRNTEAFF.

The rearrangement joins TRBV7-2 to TRBJ2-1; D might be TRBD1 or TRBD2, each matching 6 bases. The CDR3 contains 15 residues. The germline gives CDR1 SGHTA, CDR2 FQGNSA. Trimming stripped 7 bases from V and 4 bases from J, with 17 bases between. As DNA, the CDR3 is TGTGCCAGCAACCCCATGGGGGGCGCTTACAATGAGCAGTTCTTC. This sequence encodes CASNPMGGAYNEQFF.

This clonotype was counted ten times or more. J is TRBJ2-1 and V is TRBV7-2; the match to TRBD1 covers 7 bases. Germline assignment: CDR1 SGHTA and CDR2 FQGNSA. The ends lost 6 bases at V and 4 bases at J; junction bases unmatched: 12. The CDR3 spans 16 residues. CDR3 in DNA: TGTGCCAGCAGTTCGGCCCCGGGACAGCCTTACAATGAGCAGTTCTTC. Its translation: CASSSAPGQPYNEQFF.

In its sample, this clonotype was seen many times. This chain links TRBV5-6 with TRBJ1-1, with D unresolved. The CDR3 runs to 13 residues. V was trimmed by 0 bases and J by 7 bases, leaving 10 bases between them. Per germline, CDR1 SGHDT and CDR2 YYEEEE. The CDR3 loop reads CASSLGSLGEAFF. In nucleotides, the CDR3 is TGTGCCAGCAGCTTGGGAAGTCTCGGTGAAGCTTTCTTT.

This clonotype was observed many times. Sequence at one end of the junction differs from germline and may be a read error. The V call is TRBV3-1, the J call TRBJ1-5; possibly TRBD1 for D (6 bases). Germline V lookup: CDR1 LGHDT, CDR2 YNNKEL (reference sequence). This CDR3 is built from 15 residues. The CDR3 region has the DNA TGTGCCAGCAGCCCCGGGAGGGGGTTCAATCAGCCCCGGCATTTT. The encoded protein is CASSPGRGFNQPRHF.